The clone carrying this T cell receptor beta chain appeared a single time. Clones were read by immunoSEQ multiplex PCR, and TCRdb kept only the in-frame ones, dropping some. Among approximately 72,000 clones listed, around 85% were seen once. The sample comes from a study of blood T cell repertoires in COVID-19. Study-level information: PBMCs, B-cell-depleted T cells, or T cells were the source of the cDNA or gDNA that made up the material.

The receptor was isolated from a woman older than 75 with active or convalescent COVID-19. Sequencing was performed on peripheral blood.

CDR3 coding DNA: TGCGCCAGCAAAGGGGGGACGGGACAGGTTTACTACGAGCAGTACTTC. Its translation is CASKGGTGQVYYEQYF. J is TRBJ2-7 and V is TRBV10-2, with 8 bases aligning to TRBD1. CDR3 size: 16 residues. In germline, CDR1 is WSHSY, CDR2 SAAADI. J was trimmed by 3 bases and V by 7 bases; bases with no gene match: 14.